The 27 T cell receptor beta chains below all came from one sample that was sequenced in a study of cytomegalovirus exposure and HLA in healthy donors (dated by TCRdb to 2017 to 2019). Receptor amplification or capture employed the immunoSEQ multiplex PCR assay. In its TCRdb copy, this immuneACCESS table keeps in-frame sequences only and misses some clones. Where compared with another copy, unresolved V genes explain less than half of these, and the others have no known cause. Counted in this sample were some 140,000 clones; roughly 86% of them appeared once. The ten largest clones take up less than 2.5% of the sample. Sequenced input: PBMCs. The receptor source for this set is a human donor in good health.

This clone has just one count. The chain combines TRBV4-1 with TRBJ2-1, with TRBD2 matching over 12 bases. V gave up 4 bases and J gave up 4 bases; unmatched junction bases: 5. CDR1 is MGHRA, CDR2 YSYEKL, per germline. There are 16 residues in the CDR3. DNA for the CDR3: TGCGCCAGCAGCCGCCTAGCGGGAGGGGATTACAATGAGCAGTTCTTC. It translates to CASSRLAGGDYNEQFF.

This clone is a singleton in its sample. V is TRBV6-6 and J is TRBJ1-1, with TRBD1 matching over 7 bases. CDR3 size: 13 residues. Germline V lookup: CDR1 MNHNY, CDR2 SVGAGI (reference sequence). V shed 7 bases, J shed 7 bases, and the junction held 9 bases outside the gene matches. CDR3 region: CASTRDRPSEAFF. Written as DNA, the CDR3 is TGTGCCAGCACCCGGGACAGACCAAGTGAAGCTTTCTTT.

This chain connects TRBV27 to TRBJ2-3; D not resolved. Per the germline V gene, CDR1 is MNHEY and CDR2 is SMNVEV (reference sequence). The V gene lost 4 bases and the J gene lost 11 bases, with 16 bases spanning the gap. The CDR3 runs to 13 residues. CDR3 in amino acids: CASSSHYRSRQYF. DNA for the CDR3: TGTGCCAGCAGTTCACATTACAGAAGTAGGCAGTATTTT.

CDR3 loop: CASSLGLAGVGETQYF. The CDR3 coding sequence is TGCGCCAGCAGCTTGGGACTAGCGGGAGTTGGGGAGACCCAGTACTTC. The chain combines TRBV5-1 with TRBJ2-5, with TRBD2 identical over 12 bases. V shed 0 bases and J 5 bases; nucleotides not matched to a gene: 5. The CDR3 is 16 residues long. Germline lookup yields CDR1 SGHRS and CDR2 YFSETQ.

This clone was counted between two and nine times. CDR3: CSAGALYGYTF. DNA of the CDR3: TGCAGTGCTGGGGCTCTCTATGGCTACACCTTC. This chain connects TRBV20-1 to TRBJ1-2; D is possibly TRBD1 (5 bases). Germline-derived CDR1 and CDR2 are DFQATT and SNEGSKA (reference sequence). The CDR3 is made up of 11 amino acids. The V gene lost 5 bases and the J gene lost 4 bases, with 8 bases spanning the gap.

The chain couples TRBV29-1 to TRBJ2-2; 10 bases align to TRBD2. The V gene end was trimmed by 4 bases and the J gene end by 1 base; junction bases not matched to a gene: 3. CDR1 is SQVTM and CDR2 is ANQGSEA in the germline V gene. This CDR3 spans 15 amino acids. CDR3 sequence: CSVARLAGNTGELFF. CDR3 in DNA: TGCAGCGTTGCTAGACTAGCGGGGAACACCGGGGAGCTGTTTTTT.

The chain uses TRBV7-2 and TRBJ2-1; TRBD2 matches 9 bases. This CDR3 is built from 14 residues. Per germline, CDR1 SGHTA and CDR2 FQGNSA. The V segment lost 5 bases and the J segment 4 bases; nucleotides outside the gene matches: 3. The DNA for the CDR3 is TGTGCCAGCAGCGCGGGACTAGCTTACAATGAGCAGTTCTTC. It encodes CASSAGLAYNEQFF.

The rearrangement joins TRBV5-1 to TRBJ2-1; 14 bases fit TRBD2. Germline V gives CDR1 SGHRS, CDR2 YFSETQ. J lost 6 bases, V lost 0 bases, and 20 bases had no gene match. The CDR3 length is 22 residues. CDR3 loop: CASSLGVGGSGTSGRMRNEQFF. DNA for the CDR3: TGCGCCAGCAGCTTGGGAGTTGGGGGGAGCGGGACTAGCGGGAGAATGCGCAATGAGCAGTTCTTC.

The chain employs TRBV2 and TRBJ2-5, with 13 bases fitting TRBD2. The V gene's germline CDR1 is SNHLY and CDR2 FYNNEI. V lost 6 bases to trimming and J lost 2 bases; unmatched junction nucleotides: 3. The CDR3 covers 15 residues. The CDR3 protein is CASSGTSGTQETQYF. The CDR3 DNA follows: TGTGCCAGCAGCGGGACTAGCGGGACGCAAGAGACCCAGTACTTC.

The CDR3 region is CASSVGAQETQYF. The CDR3 coding sequence is TGTGCCAGCAGCGTAGGGGCTCAAGAGACCCAGTACTTC. The chain combines TRBV9 with TRBJ2-5; D is unclear. Germline CDR1 reads SGDLS; CDR2 reads YYNGEE. Trimming removed 0 bases at V and 2 bases at J, with 5 bases between. The CDR3 covers 13 residues.

CDR3 bases: TGTGCCAGCAGCTTAGGTTCTAGCGGAGGATATGGCTACACCTTC. It encodes CASSLGSSGGYGYTF. The chain combines TRBV7-2 with TRBJ1-2; no reliable D call. The ends were cut back, 1 base at V and 5 bases at J, with 14 bases in the middle. This CDR3 region has 15 residues. Germline V gene sequence: CDR1 SGHTA, CDR2 FQGNSA.

The V and J genes are TRBV19 and TRBJ2-5; D is possibly TRBD2 (6 bases). From germline, CDR1 is LNHDA and CDR2 SQIVND (reference sequence). The CDR3 has 17 residues. Between the trimmed V and J ends, which lost 3 bases and 0 bases, there was a span of 17 bases. Here the CDR3 reads CASSISGVAAYQETQYF. The CDR3 DNA sequence: TGTGCCAGTAGTATTTCGGGGGTAGCGGCATACCAAGAGACCCAGTACTTC.

The rearrangement links TRBV9 to TRBJ1-2; a weak D match, TRBD1 (6 bases). The CDR3 consists of 14 residues. CDR1 is SGDLS and CDR2 is YYNGEE in the germline V gene. V was clipped by 3 bases and J by 6 bases, with 15 bases between them. The chain's CDR3 is CASSETRGMNGYTF. DNA for the CDR3: TGTGCCAGCAGCGAGACCAGGGGTATGAATGGCTACACCTTC.

CDR3 loop: CASSLTGEYADTQYF. The CDR3 nucleotides read TGTGCCAGCAGCTTGACAGGGGAGTACGCAGATACGCAGTATTTT. The chain links TRBV5-5 to TRBJ2-3; TRBD1 aligns across 7 bases. This CDR3 has 15 amino acids. Germline V lookup: CDR1 SGHKS, CDR2 YYEKEE (reference sequence). J was trimmed by 4 bases and V by 1 base; bases with no gene match: 6.

The J gene is TRBJ1-2, the V gene TRBV5-4, with 7 bases aligning to TRBD1. This CDR3 is built from 15 residues. Trimming at V came to 2 bases and at J to 7 bases, leaving 11 bases not matched to a gene. The V gene's germline CDR1 is SGHNT and CDR2 YYREEE (reference sequence). The CDR3 region is CASSFGVEGARGYTF. CDR3 in DNA: TGTGCCAGCAGCTTTGGTGTGGAGGGGGCGCGTGGCTACACCTTC.

The V gene is TRBV5-6, the J gene TRBJ1-1; possibly TRBD1 for D (5 bases). V was shortened by 0 bases and J by 4 bases, with 10 bases between the two germline ends. CDR1 SGHDT and CDR2 YYEEEE come from the germline V gene. The CDR3 loop spans 14 amino acids. The CDR3 reads CASSLAGGVTEAFF. DNA of the CDR3: TGTGCCAGCAGCTTGGCCGGAGGGGTCACTGAAGCTTTCTTT.

The gene calls are TRBV16 and TRBJ1-2, with a possible D match to TRBD1 (6 bases). Per the germline V gene, CDR1 is KGHSY and CDR2 is FQNENV. There are 13 residues in the CDR3. Trimming shortened V by 4 bases and J by 1 base, and 7 bases separated the two germline ends. CDR3: CASSRDINYGYTF. The CDR3 nucleotides are TGTGCCAGCAGCCGGGACATTAACTATGGCTACACCTTC.

The chain employs TRBV5-1 and TRBJ1-2; D might be TRBD1 (5 bases). The CDR3 covers 14 residues. V lost 2 bases and J 4 bases, leaving 12 bases between the germline ends. Germline CDR1 and CDR2: SGHRS and YFSETQ. The CDR3 reads CASSFSGGGYGYTF. The CDR3 DNA reads as TGCGCCAGCAGCTTCAGCGGGGGAGGCTATGGCTACACCTTC.

This clone came up a few times. The J gene is TRBJ2-1, the V gene TRBV7-2, with D perhaps matching TRBD2 (7 bases). This CDR3 spans 14 amino acids. V was clipped by 5 bases and J by 4 bases, with 12 bases between them. The germline V gene has CDR1 SGHTA and CDR2 FQGNSA. This chain's CDR3 is CASSGGASYNEQFF. The CDR3 bases are TGTGCCAGCAGCGGGGGGGCTTCATACAATGAGCAGTTCTTC.

The chain recombines TRBV7-6 with TRBJ2-1; D is undetermined. Trimming cost V 1 base and J 0 bases, with 10 bases left between them. Germline lookup yields CDR1 SGHVS and CDR2 FNYEAQ. The CDR3 length is 16 residues. The CDR3 here is CASSLGTSVSYNEQFF. The CDR3 DNA is TGTGCCAGCAGCTTAGGAACGTCGGTCTCCTACAATGAGCAGTTCTTC.

This chain uses TRBV28 with TRBJ1-2, with TRBD1 matching 8 bases. This CDR3 region has 16 residues. The trim removed 5 bases at V and 7 bases at J, leaving 15 bases unmatched. Germline values: CDR1 MDHEN, CDR2 SYDVKM. This chain's CDR3 is CASSVRPDRGRGGYTF. As DNA, the CDR3 is TGTGCCAGCAGTGTAAGACCCGACAGGGGACGAGGTGGCTACACCTTC.

The rearrangement uses TRBV5-4 and TRBJ2-2; D is ambiguous. V gave up 0 bases and J gave up 1 base, with 4 bases separating them. CDR3 length equals 14 residues. Germline loops: CDR1 SGHNT, CDR2 YYREEE (reference sequence). CDR3 bases: TGTGCCAGCAGCTTGGATCGGAACACCGGGGAGCTGTTTTTT. Translation gives CASSLDRNTGELFF.

As concerns this clone: Other nucleotide sequences in the sample specify the same CDR3. The chain has TRBV18 and TRBJ2-7; D remains ambiguous. The CDR3 extends over 13 amino acids. Trimming took off 2 bases at V and 4 bases at J, with 9 bases between the two ends. Germline V gene sequence: CDR1 KGHSH, CDR2 LQKENI. CDR3 amino acids: CASSPGQSYEQYF. The CDR3 DNA follows: TGTGCCAGCTCACCAGGGCAATCGTACGAGCAGTACTTC.

This chain links TRBV4-3 with TRBJ1-2; 7 bases fit TRBD1. CDR1 LGHNA and CDR2 YSLEER come from the germline V gene. J was trimmed by 3 bases and V by 3 bases; bases with no gene match: 7. The CDR3 covers 15 residues. CDR3 DNA sequence: TGCGCCAGCAGCCACTTCGACAGGGTTGACTATGGCTACACCTTC. Its translation: CASSHFDRVDYGYTF.

This chain uses TRBV4-1 with TRBJ2-7, with D unclear. V gave up 0 bases and J gave up 2 bases, with 11 bases separating them. This CDR3 spans 15 amino acids. Germline values: CDR1 MGHRA, CDR2 YSYEKL. The CDR3 reads CASSQDSRLTYEQYF. The CDR3 DNA is TGCGCCAGCAGCCAAGATTCGCGACTTACCTACGAGCAGTACTTC.

The gene calls are TRBV19 and TRBJ1-5; 10 positions agree with TRBD1. This CDR3 comprises 17 residues. After removal of 3 bases from V and 3 bases from J, the junction contained 8 bases not matched to a gene. From germline, CDR1 is LNHDA and CDR2 SQIVND (reference sequence). The CDR3 DNA follows: TGTGCCAGTAGTATCTTGGCCGGGACAGGGGCCAATCAGCCCCAGCATTTT. Its translation: CASSILAGTGANQPQHF.

The chain has TRBV5-1 and TRBJ2-7, with TRBD1 matching 9 bases. Germline V lookup: CDR1 SGHRS, CDR2 YFSETQ. The CDR3 has 15 amino acids. Trimming at V came to 4 bases and at J to 4 bases, leaving 9 bases not matched to a gene. For the CDR3, the DNA is TGCGCCAGCAGCCAGGGGGGACAGGGTTTGTACGAGCAGTACTTC. This translates into CASSQGGQGLYEQYF.